This TCR beta chain appears in the sequencing data of a study of identical twins. The study's findings and limits: Diverse VJ usage suggested most zero-insertion clonotypes were not invariant T cells.

After removal of 2 bases from V and 4 bases from J, the junction contained 14 bases not matched to a gene. CDR3 length equals 16 residues. Germline V gene lookup returns CDR1 DFQATT and CDR2 SNEGSKA (reference sequence). It was template switching that added a universal primer site, and there were unique molecular identifiers on the cDNA. One entry per CDR3 protein, called by TCRdb with MiXCR from the 5' RACE reads. The table has roughly 630,000 distinct CDR3 sequences, around 7.5% seen once. A word on this clonotype: Its antigen remains unknown.

This sample also belongs to another study, concerning yellow fever vaccine responses in identical twins. From that paper: After vaccination, twins' T cell response reportedly seemed partly convergent, partly personalized.

The TCR was taken from a woman younger than 35 in good health. This chain links TRBV20-1 with TRBJ2-7, with 7 bases fitting TRBD1. The sample was PBMCs. The CDR3, as DNA: TGCAGTGCTAGAACCCAGACAGGGTTCCGGATTTACGAGCAGTACTTC. This gives the protein CSARTQTGFRIYEQYF.